The source of this TCR beta chain is a study of identical twins. Whole-study findings and limits: Sequences that were out-of-frame, alpha and twin-shared displayed an excess of low generation probability.

Via MiXCR, TCRdb re-called the 5' RACE reads, giving one row per CDR3 protein. The sample includes fewer than 650,000 distinct CDR3 sequences, nearly 10% seen only once; the top ten take roughly 3%. The table lists this clonotype with many counts. Its matching antigen is unknown. This CDR3 is 15 amino acids long. V dropped 5 bases and J dropped 4 bases, with 15 bases sitting between them. Healthy Caucasians supplied all donations. This sample also belongs to another study, concerning yellow fever vaccine responses in identical twins. Per that study: In identical twins, vaccine T cell responses appeared partly shared and partly individual.

The receptor was isolated from a woman younger than 30 in good health. Sample: PBMCs. The chain uses TRBV12-3 or TRBV12-4 and TRBJ1-5; maybe TRBD1 (5 bases). The CDR3 sequence: CASSAGTGPNQPQHF. The DNA of the CDR3 is TGTGCCAGCAGTGCCGGTACGGGACCGAATCAGCCCCAGCATTTT.